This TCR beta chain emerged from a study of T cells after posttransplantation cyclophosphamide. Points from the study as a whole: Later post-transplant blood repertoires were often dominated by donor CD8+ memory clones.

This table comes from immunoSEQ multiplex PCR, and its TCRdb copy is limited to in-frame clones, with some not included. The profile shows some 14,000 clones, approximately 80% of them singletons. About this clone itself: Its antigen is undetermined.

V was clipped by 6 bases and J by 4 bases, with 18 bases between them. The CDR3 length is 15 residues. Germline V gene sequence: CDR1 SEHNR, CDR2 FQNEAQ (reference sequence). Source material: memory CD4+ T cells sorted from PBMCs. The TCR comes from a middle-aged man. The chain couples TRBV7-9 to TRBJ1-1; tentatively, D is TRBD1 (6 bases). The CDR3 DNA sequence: TGTGCCAGCAGTTTCACCGGGACACGGAGCACTGAAGCTTTCTTT. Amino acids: CASSFTGTRSTEAFF.